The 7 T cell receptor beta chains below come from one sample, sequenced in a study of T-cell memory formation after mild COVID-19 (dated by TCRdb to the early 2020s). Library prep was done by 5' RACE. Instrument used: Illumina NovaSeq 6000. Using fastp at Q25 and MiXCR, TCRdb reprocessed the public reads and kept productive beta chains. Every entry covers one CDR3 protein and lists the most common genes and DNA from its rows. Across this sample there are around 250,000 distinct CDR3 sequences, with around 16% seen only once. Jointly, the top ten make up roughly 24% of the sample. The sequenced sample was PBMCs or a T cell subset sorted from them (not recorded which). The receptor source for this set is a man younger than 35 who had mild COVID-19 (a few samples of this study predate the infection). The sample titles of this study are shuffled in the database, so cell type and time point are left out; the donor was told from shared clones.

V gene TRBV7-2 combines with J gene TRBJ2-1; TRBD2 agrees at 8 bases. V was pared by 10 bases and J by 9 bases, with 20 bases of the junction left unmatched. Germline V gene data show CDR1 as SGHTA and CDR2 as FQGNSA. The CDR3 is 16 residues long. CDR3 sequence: CATRATGTSGRGEQFF. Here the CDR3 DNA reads TGTGCCACCAGGGCAACCGGGACCTCCGGGAGGGGTGAGCAGTTCTTC.

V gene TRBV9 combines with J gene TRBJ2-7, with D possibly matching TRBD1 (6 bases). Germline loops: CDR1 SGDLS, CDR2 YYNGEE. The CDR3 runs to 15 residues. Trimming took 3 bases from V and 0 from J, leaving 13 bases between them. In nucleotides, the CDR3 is TGTGCCAGCAGCGAGGGGACATGGGGCTCCTACGAGCAGTACTTC. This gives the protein CASSEGTWGSYEQYF.

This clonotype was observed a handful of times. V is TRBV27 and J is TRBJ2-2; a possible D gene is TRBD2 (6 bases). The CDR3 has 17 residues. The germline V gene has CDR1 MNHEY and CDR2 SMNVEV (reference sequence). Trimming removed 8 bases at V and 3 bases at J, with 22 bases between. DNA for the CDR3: TGTGCCAGCTTCGGGGGAAAGGTGGTCGGGTACACCGGGGAGCTGTTTTTT. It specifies CASFGGKVVGYTGELFF.

For the CDR3, the DNA is TGTGCCAGCCTAGGGACGGACTATGGCTACACCTTC. It translates to CASLGTDYGYTF. V usage is TRBV6-2 or TRBV6-3 and J usage is TRBJ1-2, with D perhaps matching TRBD1 (5 bases). Trimming shortened V by 8 bases and J by 3 bases, and 10 bases separated the two germline ends. The germline V gene encodes CDR1 MNHEY and CDR2 SVGEGT. This CDR3 has 12 residues.

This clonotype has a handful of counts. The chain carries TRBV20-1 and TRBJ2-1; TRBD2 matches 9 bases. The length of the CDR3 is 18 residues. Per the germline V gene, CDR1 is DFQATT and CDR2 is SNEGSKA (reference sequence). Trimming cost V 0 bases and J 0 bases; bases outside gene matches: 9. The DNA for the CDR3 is TGCAGTGCTAGAGATGCGGGGGGGCCCTCGAGCTCCTACAATGAGCAGTTCTTC. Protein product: CSARDAGGPSSSYNEQFF.

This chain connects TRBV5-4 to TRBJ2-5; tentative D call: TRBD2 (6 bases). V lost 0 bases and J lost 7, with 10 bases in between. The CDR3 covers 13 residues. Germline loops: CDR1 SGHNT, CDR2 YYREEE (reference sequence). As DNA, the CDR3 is TGTGCCAGCAGCTTGGGGGGGGTGAGGACCCAGTACTTC. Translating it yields CASSLGGVRTQYF.

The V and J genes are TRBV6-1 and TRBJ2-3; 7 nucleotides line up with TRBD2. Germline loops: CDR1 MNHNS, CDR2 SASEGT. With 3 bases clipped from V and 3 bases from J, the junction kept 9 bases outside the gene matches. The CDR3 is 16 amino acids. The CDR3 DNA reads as TGTGCCAGCAGTGAGGTTGGCGGGGGAAGGACAGATACGCAGTATTTT. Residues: CASSEVGGGRTDTQYF.